This T cell receptor beta chain is from a study of blood T cell repertoires in COVID-19. Study-wide background: COVID-19 samples, acute and convalescent, were from the United States, Italy and Spain. Sample material is recorded as cDNA or gDNA derived from T cells, B-cell-depleted T cells, or PBMCs.

Source study methods: Amplifying reference gene primers gave estimates of nucleated cell counts. The method was immunoSEQ multiplex PCR; TCRdb's version includes in-frame clones alone and lacks a portion of them. V and J calls and clone size are given by that table; D and trimming were obtained from the DNA. This sample yields 250,000 to 400,000 clones, of which about 91% are seen a single time; 1.5% to 2% belongs to the top ten. Germline CDR1 reads SGHRS; CDR2 reads YFSETQ. The CDR3 has 15 amino acids. V was clipped by 4 bases and J by 4 bases; unmatched bases: 8. Seattle-derived patients entered the study during active infection and were followed longitudinally.

Sequenced input: peripheral blood. V is TRBV5-1 and J is TRBJ1-2, with 9 bases fitting TRBD1. This receptor was obtained from a woman between 25 and 40 years old with COVID-19, enrolled during active disease. The CDR3 coding sequence is TGCGCCAGCAGCCCGGGGACAGGGCACCTCTATGGCTACACCTTC. It yields the protein CASSPGTGHLYGYTF. The full variable domain, rest sourced from reference TRBV5-1 and TRBJ1-2, is KAGVTQTPRYLIKTRGQQVTLSCSPISGHRSVSWYQQTPGQGLQFLFEYFSETQRNKGNFPGRFSGRQFSNSRSEMNVSTLELGDSALYLCASSPGTGHLYGYTFGSGTRLTVV.